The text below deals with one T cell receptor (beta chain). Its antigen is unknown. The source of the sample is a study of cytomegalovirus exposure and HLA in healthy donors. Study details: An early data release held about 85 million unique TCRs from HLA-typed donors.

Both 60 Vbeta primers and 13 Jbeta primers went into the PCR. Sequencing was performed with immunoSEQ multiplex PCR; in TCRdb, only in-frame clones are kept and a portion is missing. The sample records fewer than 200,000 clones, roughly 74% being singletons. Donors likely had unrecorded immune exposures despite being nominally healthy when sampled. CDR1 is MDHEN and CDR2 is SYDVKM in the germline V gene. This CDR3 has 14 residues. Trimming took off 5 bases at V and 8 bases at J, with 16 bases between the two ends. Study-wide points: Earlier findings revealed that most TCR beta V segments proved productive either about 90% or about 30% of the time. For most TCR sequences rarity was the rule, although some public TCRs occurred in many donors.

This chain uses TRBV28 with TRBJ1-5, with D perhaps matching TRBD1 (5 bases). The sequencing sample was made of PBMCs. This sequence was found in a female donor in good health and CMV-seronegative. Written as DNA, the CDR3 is TGTGCCAGCAGTCTGTACAGGAACCCGGAGCCCCAGCATTTT. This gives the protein CASSLYRNPEPQHF.